These T cell receptor beta chains were read from a single sample in a study of cytomegalovirus exposure and HLA in healthy donors. Measured with immunoSEQ multiplex PCR; TCRdb has only the in-frame clones, and not every one. This table holds 190,000 or so clones, about 80% found once. Material: PBMCs. Receptors were obtained from a woman under 30 in good health and CMV-seropositive. The CDR3 runs from the conserved cysteine through the conserved F or W.

J gene: TRBJ1-1; V gene: TRBV4-1; CDR3 protein: CASSQPPWETEAFF
J gene: TRBJ1-3; V gene: TRBV4-1; CDR3 protein: CASSTGTGGKNTIYF
J gene: TRBJ1-2; V gene: TRBV2; CDR3 protein: CASSDLSDSDYGYTF
J gene: TRBJ2-6; V gene: TRBV27; CDR3 protein: CSGANVLTF
J gene: TRBJ2-3; V gene: TRBV7-6; CDR3 protein: CASSSGLAGPSDTQYF
J gene: TRBJ2-3; V gene: TRBV7-6; CDR3 protein: CASRAGTDTQYF
J gene: TRBJ1-2; V gene: TRBV2; CDR3 protein: CASSEFRLRQELLDGYTF
J gene: TRBJ2-3; V gene: TRBV5-6; CDR3 protein: CASSSTTVSTQYF
J gene: TRBJ2-7; V gene: TRBV7-6; CDR3 protein: CASSSDQPTGLHEQYF
J gene: TRBJ1-2; V gene: TRBV25-1; CDR3 protein: CASSEGGQLVF
J gene: TRBJ1-1; V gene: TRBV10-3; CDR3 protein: CAISESGEAFF
J gene: TRBJ2-3; V gene: TRBV19; CDR3 protein: CASSPLAPGQGIGGTDTQYF
J gene: TRBJ1-1; V gene: TRBV6-4; CDR3 protein: CARPDRGDLVGAFF
J gene: TRBJ2-1; V gene: TRBV11-2; CDR3 protein: CASSSDNEQFF
J gene: TRBJ1-1; V gene: TRBV2; CDR3 protein: CASGGQTEAFF